The 23 T cell receptor beta chains below come from one sample, sequenced in a study of shared clonotypes between healthy human individuals. Sequenced by immunoSEQ multiplex PCR; TCRdb stores in-frame clones only, minus some. The sample lists approximately 1.9 million clones, just under 95% occurring once. CD8 cells regarded as naive lacked CD45RO, were positively chosen for CCR7, and omitted terminally differentiated effector memory CD45RA+ cells. Material: naive CD8+ T cells from PBMCs. These receptors were obtained from a man aged 18 to 30 in good health. Some clones in this sample may be carry-over from other donors' samples.

The chain couples TRBV5-6 to TRBJ2-7; 10 bases align to TRBD1. The CDR3 sequence is 15 residues long. Germline loops: CDR1 SGHDT, CDR2 YYEEEE. Trimming removed 4 bases from V and 10 bases from J; junction bases left unmatched: 14. The CDR3 is CASSGAGTGDIYQYF. The DNA for the CDR3 is TGTGCCAGCAGCGGGGCCGGGACAGGGGATATTTACCAGTACTTC.

CDR3 sequence reads: CASSQARLAPESSYNEQFF. CDR3 in DNA: TGCGCCAGCAGCCAAGCAAGACTAGCGCCCGAAAGCTCCTACAATGAGCAGTTCTTC. The chain recombines TRBV4-1 with TRBJ2-1; 8 bases map to TRBD2. The CDR3 extends over 19 amino acids. CDR1 and CDR2 (germline): MGHRA, YSYEKL. Trimming at V came to 1 base and at J to 0 bases, leaving 11 bases not matched to a gene.

The chain links TRBV7-3 to TRBJ2-1; 7 bases map to TRBD2. The V segment lost 1 base and the J segment 5 bases; nucleotides outside the gene matches: 8. The CDR3 loop spans 16 amino acids. Germline CDR1 SGHTA, CDR2 FQGTGA. For the CDR3, the DNA is TGTGCCAGCAGCTTAAATTCGCGGGAGTGGGACAATGAGCAGTTCTTC. As protein: CASSLNSREWDNEQFF. The variable domain in full, completed from reference TRBV7-3 and TRBJ2-1, reads GAGVSQTPSNKVTEKGKYVELRCDPISGHTALYWYRQSLGQGPEFLIYFQGTGAADDSGLPNDRFFAVRPEGSVSTLKIQRTERGDSAVYLCASSLNSREWDNEQFFGPGTRLTVL.

The rearrangement uses TRBV19 and TRBJ1-2; TRBD1 agrees at 9 bases. The CDR3 contains 15 residues. CDR1 and CDR2 (germline): LNHDA, SQIVND (reference sequence). Germline trimming cut 5 bases from V and 7 bases from J; bases unmatched to any gene: 11. Written as DNA, the CDR3 is TGTGCCAGTAGTTACCATCCGGGACAGGGTCCTGGCTACACCTTC. Translated: CASSYHPGQGPGYTF.

The chain carries TRBV4-1 and TRBJ2-7; D is ambiguous. Germline CDR1 and CDR2: MGHRA and YSYEKL. There are 15 residues in the CDR3. The V and J ends lost 2 bases and 0 bases respectively, with 11 bases between them. The CDR3 loop reads CASSQFGLSSYEQYF. The CDR3 DNA is TGCGCCAGCAGCCAATTCGGGCTAAGCTCCTACGAGCAGTACTTC.

J is TRBJ2-1 and V is TRBV19, with a weak D call TRBD2 (6 bases). The germline gives CDR1 LNHDA, CDR2 SQIVND (reference sequence). Trimming stripped 3 bases from V and 4 bases from J, with 10 bases between. CDR3 length equals 14 residues. The CDR3 protein is CASSMRGQYNEQFF. In DNA, the CDR3 is TGTGCCAGTAGTATGCGGGGTCAATACAATGAGCAGTTCTTC. Full variable domain (outside the CDR3, taken from reference TRBV19 and TRBJ2-1): DGGITQSPKYLFRKEGQNVTLSCEQNLNHDAMYWYRQDPGQGLRLIYYSQIVNDFQKGDIAEGYSVSREKKESFPLTVTSAQKNPTAFYLCASSMRGQYNEQFFGPGTRLTVL.

The chain combines TRBV7-8 with TRBJ2-1; 8 bases align to TRBD2. V gave up 0 bases and J gave up 9 bases; unmatched junction bases: 13. Germline V gene sequence: CDR1 SGHVS, CDR2 FQNEAQ. The CDR3 is made up of 17 amino acids. CDR3 DNA sequence: TGTGCCAGCAGCTTAGCCCAAACTTTAGCGGGGCCGGGTGAGCAGTTCTTC. Its protein product is CASSLAQTLAGPGEQFF.

The J gene is TRBJ1-4, the V gene TRBV15, with 10 bases fitting TRBD1. Looked up from germline, CDR1 is LNHNV and CDR2 is YYDKDF (reference sequence). The CDR3 length is 15 residues. V shed 5 bases, J shed 8 bases, and the junction held 8 bases outside the gene matches. In DNA, the CDR3 is TGTGCCACCAGCCTCGGGACAGGGGTTCGAGAAAAACTGTTTTTT. It yields the protein CATSLGTGVREKLFF.

The count of this clone is one. This chain links TRBV27 with TRBJ2-2, with unresolved D. CDR1 and CDR2 (germline): MNHEY, SMNVEV (reference sequence). V lost 6 bases, J lost 6 bases, and 11 bases lay in between. The CDR3 is made up of 13 amino acids. The CDR3 region is CASSSKGSGELFF. In DNA, the CDR3 is TGTGCCAGCAGCTCTAAGGGCTCCGGGGAGCTGTTTTTT.

The V gene is TRBV13, the J gene TRBJ1-1; D is ambiguous. The V end was cut by 0 bases, the J end by 3 bases, with 5 bases between. The CDR3 runs to 13 residues. Germline values: CDR1 PRHDT, CDR2 FYEKMQ (reference sequence). The CDR3 region has the DNA TGTGCCAGCAGCTTAGGGTACGACACTGAAGCTTTCTTT. It codes for CASSLGYDTEAFF.

The chain carries TRBV6-1 and TRBJ1-1, with 8 bases lining up with TRBD1. The junction had 5 bases not matched to a gene; V was cut back by 2 bases and J by 0 bases. Germline CDR1 MNHNS, CDR2 SASEGT. CDR3 size: 16 residues. CDR3 DNA: TGTGCCAGCAGTGAATCAGGGGGCCTAATGAACACTGAAGCTTTCTTT. It encodes CASSESGGLMNTEAFF.

The V and J genes are TRBV29-1 and TRBJ2-3; tentatively, D is TRBD1 or TRBD2 (5 bases each). Germline V gene lookup returns CDR1 SQVTM and CDR2 ANQGSEA. Trimming cost V 6 bases and J 3 bases, with 19 bases left between them. CDR3 length: 15 residues. The CDR3 loop reads CSVLTGTDMTDTQYF. The CDR3 bases are TGCAGCGTCCTTACCGGGACCGATATGACAGATACGCAGTATTTT.

There are a few counts of this clone. The chain joins TRBV28 to TRBJ1-2, with D unresolved. This CDR3 spans 11 amino acids. Germline assignment: CDR1 MDHEN and CDR2 SYDVKM. The ends were cut back, 8 bases at V and 8 bases at J, with 12 bases in the middle. The CDR3 is CASRSLWGYTF. The DNA for the CDR3 is TGTGCCAGCCGAAGCCTGTGGGGCTACACCTTC.

The V call is TRBV27, the J call TRBJ1-2; possible D gene TRBD1, 6 bases. The CDR3 runs to 14 residues. Looked up from germline, CDR1 is MNHEY and CDR2 is SMNVEV (reference sequence). V shed 4 bases and J shed 2 bases, with 11 bases lying between them. The CDR3 sequence: CASSSNDRNYGYTF. The CDR3 DNA is TGTGCCAGCAGTTCGAATGACAGGAACTATGGCTACACCTTC.

The rearrangement links TRBV7-9 to TRBJ2-2, with 10 bases fitting TRBD1. After removal of 6 bases from V and 6 bases from J, the junction contained 7 bases not matched to a gene. Per germline, CDR1 SEHNR and CDR2 FQNEAQ (reference sequence). The CDR3 runs 15 residues. The CDR3 nucleotides read TGTGCCAGCAGAAGCCGGACAGGGGGTCCCGGGGAGCTGTTTTTT. Residues: CASRSRTGGPGELFF.

This chain links TRBV19 with TRBJ2-6; D gene uncertain. Germline V CDR1 and CDR2: LNHDA, SQIVND (reference sequence). There are 15 residues in the CDR3. The germline V and J ends were trimmed by 1 base and 4 bases, with 8 bases remaining between them. The CDR3 DNA reads TGTGCCAGTAGTATAGCTGACCCAGGGGCCAACGTCCTGACTTTC. It specifies CASSIADPGANVLTF.

Details on this clone: Mismatch with germline at one junction end may stem from a read error. This chain joins TRBV7-9 and TRBJ2-7, with 14 nucleotides matching TRBD2. CDR1 and CDR2 from the germline V gene are SEHNR and FQNEAQ (reference sequence). The CDR3 length is 15 residues. The CDR3 coding sequence is TGTGCCAGCAGCTCGACTAGCGGGAGGGCCCACGAGCAGTGCTTC. Protein: CASSSTSGRAHEQCF. Full variable domain (missing parts from reference TRBV7-9 and TRBJ2-7): DTGVSQNPRHKITKRGQNVTFRCDPISEHNRLYWYRQTLGQGPEFLTYFQNEAQLEKSRLLSDRFSAERPKGSFSTLEIQRTEQGDSAMYLCASSSTSGRAHEQCFGPGTRLTVT.

The chain links TRBV7-9 to TRBJ2-1; 11 bases align to TRBD1. The germline V gene encodes CDR1 SEHNR and CDR2 FQNEAQ (reference sequence). The CDR3 is 16 residues long. The junction had 9 bases not matched to a gene; V was cut back by 5 bases and J by 6 bases. In DNA form, the CDR3 reads TGTGCCAGCAGCCCCGGGACAGGGGGTGAATTCAATGAGCAGTTCTTC. Its translation: CASSPGTGGEFNEQFF.

The chain employs TRBV6-1 and TRBJ1-5, with D tentatively TRBD1 (5 bases). Trimming took 2 bases from V and 0 from J, leaving 14 bases between them. Germline CDR1 MNHNS, CDR2 SASEGT. The CDR3 has 17 residues. Here the CDR3 reads CASSEYIGTGSNQPQHF. The DNA for the CDR3 is TGTGCCAGCAGTGAATACATCGGTACAGGTAGCAATCAGCCCCAGCATTTT.

The chain combines TRBV27 with TRBJ2-1; the D gene is possibly TRBD1 (6 bases). The CDR3 length is 17 residues. With 5 bases removed from V and 3 bases from J, the gap between germline ends came to 20 bases. Germline V gene data show CDR1 as MNHEY and CDR2 as SMNVEV (reference sequence). This chain's CDR3 is CASSPLWGKGGYNEQFF. DNA of the CDR3: TGTGCCAGCAGTCCGCTTTGGGGAAAAGGGGGCTACAATGAGCAGTTCTTC.

V usage is TRBV27 and J usage is TRBJ2-1, with D possibly matching TRBD2 (5 bases). The CDR3 runs to 16 residues. Per germline, CDR1 MNHEY and CDR2 SMNVEV (reference sequence). V lost 5 bases and J lost 0, with 14 bases in between. The CDR3 DNA follows: TGTGCCAGCAGTCTACGACTATCGAACTCCTACAATGAGCAGTTCTTC. Its translation is CASSLRLSNSYNEQFF.

This chain uses TRBV27 with TRBJ2-1; no definite D call. Between the trimmed V and J ends, which lost 3 bases and 4 bases, there was a span of 13 bases. The V gene's germline CDR1 is MNHEY and CDR2 SMNVEV (reference sequence). This CDR3 spans 15 amino acids. CDR3 in amino acids: CASSFIASPYNEQFF. In DNA, the CDR3 is TGTGCCAGCAGTTTTATAGCCTCGCCTTACAATGAGCAGTTCTTC.

The chain couples TRBV4-1 to TRBJ1-5; D perhaps matches TRBD1 (5 bases). Germline CDR1 reads MGHRA; CDR2 reads YSYEKL. The CDR3 covers 14 residues. With 4 bases removed from V and 5 bases from J, the gap between germline ends came to 12 bases. CDR3 residues: CASSPYLRDQPQHF. In nucleotides, the CDR3 is TGCGCCAGCAGCCCGTATCTCAGGGATCAGCCCCAGCATTTT.